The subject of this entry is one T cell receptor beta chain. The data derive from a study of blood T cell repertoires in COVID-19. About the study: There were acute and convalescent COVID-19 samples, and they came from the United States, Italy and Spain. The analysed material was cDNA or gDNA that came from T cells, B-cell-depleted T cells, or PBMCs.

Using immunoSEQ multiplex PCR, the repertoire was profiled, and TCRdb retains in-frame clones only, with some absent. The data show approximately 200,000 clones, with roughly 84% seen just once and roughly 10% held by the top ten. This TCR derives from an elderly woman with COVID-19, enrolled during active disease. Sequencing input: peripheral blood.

DNA of the CDR3: TGTGCCAGCAGCCAAGTGGCAGGACAGGTTCAAGAGACCCAGTACTTC. It codes for CASSQVAGQVQETQYF. This chain connects TRBV4-2 to TRBJ2-5, with TRBD1 identical over 7 bases. This CDR3 is built from 16 residues. V was clipped by 1 base and J by 2 bases; unmatched bases: 7. Germline CDR1 reads LGHNA; CDR2 reads YNFKEQ.